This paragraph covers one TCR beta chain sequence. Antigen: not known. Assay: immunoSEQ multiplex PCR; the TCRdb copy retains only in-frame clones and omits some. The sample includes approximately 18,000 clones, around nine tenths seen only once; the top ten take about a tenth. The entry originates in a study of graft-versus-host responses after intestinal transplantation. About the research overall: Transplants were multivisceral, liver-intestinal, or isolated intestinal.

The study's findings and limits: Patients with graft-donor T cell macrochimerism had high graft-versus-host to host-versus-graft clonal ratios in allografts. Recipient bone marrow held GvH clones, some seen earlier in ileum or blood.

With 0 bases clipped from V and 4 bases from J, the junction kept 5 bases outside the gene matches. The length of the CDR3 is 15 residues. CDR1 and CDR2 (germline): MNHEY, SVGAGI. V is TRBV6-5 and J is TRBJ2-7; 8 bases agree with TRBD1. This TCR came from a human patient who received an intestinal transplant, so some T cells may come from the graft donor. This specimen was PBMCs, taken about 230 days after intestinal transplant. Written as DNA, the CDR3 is TGTGCCAGCAGTTACTCGGGACAGGCGGATTACGAGCAGTACTTC. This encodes CASSYSGQADYEQYF.